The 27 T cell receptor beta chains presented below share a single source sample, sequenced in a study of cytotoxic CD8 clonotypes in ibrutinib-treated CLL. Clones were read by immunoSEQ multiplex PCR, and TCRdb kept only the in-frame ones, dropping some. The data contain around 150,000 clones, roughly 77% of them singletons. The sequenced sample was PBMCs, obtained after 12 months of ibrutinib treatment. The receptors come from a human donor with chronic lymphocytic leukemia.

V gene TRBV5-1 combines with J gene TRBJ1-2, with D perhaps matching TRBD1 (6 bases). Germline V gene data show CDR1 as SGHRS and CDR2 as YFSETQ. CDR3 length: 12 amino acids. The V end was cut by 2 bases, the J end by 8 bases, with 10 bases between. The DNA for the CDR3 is TGCGCCAGCAGCTTCGAAAGGGGGGGCTACACCTTC. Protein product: CASSFERGGYTF.

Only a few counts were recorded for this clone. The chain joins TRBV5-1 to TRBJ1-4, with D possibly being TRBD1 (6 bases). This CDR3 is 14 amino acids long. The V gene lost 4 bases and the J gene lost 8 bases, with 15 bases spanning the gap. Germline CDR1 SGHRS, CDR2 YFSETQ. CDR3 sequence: CASSPRGAGEKLFF. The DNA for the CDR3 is TGCGCCAGCAGCCCCCGGGGGGCGGGAGAAAAACTGTTTTTT.

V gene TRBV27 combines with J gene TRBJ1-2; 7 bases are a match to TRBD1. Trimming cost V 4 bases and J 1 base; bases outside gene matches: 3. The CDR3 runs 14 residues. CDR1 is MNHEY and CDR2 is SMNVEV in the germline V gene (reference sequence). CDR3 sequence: CASSYRGVNYGYTF. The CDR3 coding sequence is TGTGCCAGCAGTTACAGGGGAGTTAACTATGGCTACACCTTC.

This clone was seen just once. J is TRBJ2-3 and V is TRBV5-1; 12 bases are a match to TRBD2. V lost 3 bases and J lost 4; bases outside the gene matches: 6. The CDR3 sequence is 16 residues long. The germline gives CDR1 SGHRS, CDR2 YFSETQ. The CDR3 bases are TGCGCCAGCAGCTCGCTAGCGGGGGGGAGCGCAGATACGCAGTATTTT. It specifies CASSSLAGGSADTQYF.

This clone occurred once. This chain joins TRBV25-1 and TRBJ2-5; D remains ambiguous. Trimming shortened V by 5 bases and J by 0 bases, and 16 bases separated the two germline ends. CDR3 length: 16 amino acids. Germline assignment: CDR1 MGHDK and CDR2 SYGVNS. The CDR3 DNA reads TGTGCCAGCAGTTTTTCACGCGCCCCGTACCAAGAGACCCAGTACTTC. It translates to CASSFSRAPYQETQYF.

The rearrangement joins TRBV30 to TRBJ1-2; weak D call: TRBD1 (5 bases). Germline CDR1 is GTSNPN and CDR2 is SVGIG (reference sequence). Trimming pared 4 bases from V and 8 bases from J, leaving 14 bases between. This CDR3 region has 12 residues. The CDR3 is CAWTGGARGYTF. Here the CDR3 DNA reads TGTGCCTGGACCGGGGGAGCTCGCGGCTACACCTTC. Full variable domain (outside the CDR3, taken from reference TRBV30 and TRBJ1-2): SQTIHQWPATLVQPVGSPLSLECTVEGTSNPNLYWYRQAAGRGLQLLFYSVGIGQISSEVPQNLSASRPQDRQFILSSKKLLLSDSGFYLCAWTGGARGYTFGSGTRLTVV.

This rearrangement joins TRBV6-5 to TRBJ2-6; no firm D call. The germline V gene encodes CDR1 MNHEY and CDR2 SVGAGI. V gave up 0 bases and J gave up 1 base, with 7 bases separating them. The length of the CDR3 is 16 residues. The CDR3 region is CASSYSAVSGANVLTF. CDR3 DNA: TGTGCCAGCAGTTACTCGGCCGTGTCTGGGGCCAACGTCCTGACTTTC.

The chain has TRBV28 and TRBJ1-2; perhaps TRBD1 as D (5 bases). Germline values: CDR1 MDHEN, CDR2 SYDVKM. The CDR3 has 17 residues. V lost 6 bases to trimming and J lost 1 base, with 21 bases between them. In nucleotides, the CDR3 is TGTGCCAGCAGGAAAGGAGAGGGACCGGGCCGTAACTATGGCTACACCTTC. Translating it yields CASRKGEGPGRNYGYTF.

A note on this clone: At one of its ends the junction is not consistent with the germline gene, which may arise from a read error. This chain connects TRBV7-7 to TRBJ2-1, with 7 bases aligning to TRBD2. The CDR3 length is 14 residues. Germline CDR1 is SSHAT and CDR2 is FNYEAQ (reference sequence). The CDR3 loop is CASSLERDSAEQFF. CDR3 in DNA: TGTGCTAGCAGCTTAGAGCGGGATAGTGCTGAGCAGTTCTTC.

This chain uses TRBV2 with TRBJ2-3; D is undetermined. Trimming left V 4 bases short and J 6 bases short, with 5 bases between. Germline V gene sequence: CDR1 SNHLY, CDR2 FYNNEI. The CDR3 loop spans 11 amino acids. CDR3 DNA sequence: TGTGCCAGCAGTGTGGAGGATACGCAGTATTTT. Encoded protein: CASSVEDTQYF.

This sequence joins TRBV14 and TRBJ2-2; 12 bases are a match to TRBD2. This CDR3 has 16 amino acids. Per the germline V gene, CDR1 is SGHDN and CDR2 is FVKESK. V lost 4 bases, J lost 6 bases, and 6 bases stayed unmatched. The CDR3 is CASSRSTSGSPGELFF. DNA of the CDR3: TGTGCCAGCAGCCGGTCGACTAGCGGGAGCCCCGGGGAGCTGTTTTTT.

The DNA of the CDR3 is TGTGCCAGCAGTCCCCCCGGACAGGGGGGCGAGCAGTACTTC. Translation: CASSPPGQGGEQYF. The chain links TRBV27 to TRBJ2-7, with 10 bases identical to TRBD1. Germline V gives CDR1 MNHEY, CDR2 SMNVEV (reference sequence). The CDR3 sequence is 14 residues long. J was trimmed by 6 bases and V by 5 bases; bases with no gene match: 7.

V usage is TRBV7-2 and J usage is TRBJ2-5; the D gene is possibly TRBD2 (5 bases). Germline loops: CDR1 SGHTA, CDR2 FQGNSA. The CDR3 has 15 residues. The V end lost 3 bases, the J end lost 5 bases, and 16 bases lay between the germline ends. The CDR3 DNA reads TGTGCCAGCAGCTTCCTATCACGGGGTCTCGAGACCCAGTACTTC. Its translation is CASSFLSRGLETQYF.

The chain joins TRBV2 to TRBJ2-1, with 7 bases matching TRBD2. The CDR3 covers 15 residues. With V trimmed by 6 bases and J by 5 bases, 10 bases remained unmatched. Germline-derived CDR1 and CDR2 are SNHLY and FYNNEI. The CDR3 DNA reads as TGTGCCAGCAGGTCGGGCAGCGGGGTCGACAATGAGCAGTTCTTC. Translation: CASRSGSGVDNEQFF.

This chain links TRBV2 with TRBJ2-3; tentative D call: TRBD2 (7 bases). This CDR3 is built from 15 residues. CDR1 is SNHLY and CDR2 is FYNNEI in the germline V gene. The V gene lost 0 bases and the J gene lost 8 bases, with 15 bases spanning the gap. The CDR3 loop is CASSEAISRGATQYF. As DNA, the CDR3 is TGTGCCAGCAGTGAAGCGATTAGTCGGGGGGCTACGCAGTATTTT.

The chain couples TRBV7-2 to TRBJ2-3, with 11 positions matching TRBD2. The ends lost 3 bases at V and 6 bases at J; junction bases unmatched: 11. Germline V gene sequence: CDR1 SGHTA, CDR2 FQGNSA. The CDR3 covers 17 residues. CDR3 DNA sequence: TGTGCCAGCAGCTTTCGACTAGCGGGGAGCCGCGGGGATACGCAGTATTTT. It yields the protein CASSFRLAGSRGDTQYF.

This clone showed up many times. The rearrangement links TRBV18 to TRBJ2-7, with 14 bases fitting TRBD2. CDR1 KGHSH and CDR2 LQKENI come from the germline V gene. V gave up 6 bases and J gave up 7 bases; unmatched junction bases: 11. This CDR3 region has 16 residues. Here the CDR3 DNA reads TGTGCCAGCTCTCGCAATCCGGGACTAGCGGGAGATGAGCAGTACTTC. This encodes CASSRNPGLAGDEQYF. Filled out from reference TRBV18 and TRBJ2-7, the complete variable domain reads NAGVMQNPRHLVRRRGQEARLRCSPMKGHSHVYWYRQLPEEGLKFMVYLQKENIIDESGMPKERFSAEFPKEGPSILRIQQVVRGDSAAYFCASSRNPGLAGDEQYFGPGTRLTVT.

The CDR3 region is CASSFGPVAYEAFF. The DNA for the CDR3 is TGTGCCAGCAGCTTTGGGCCAGTAGCCTATGAAGCTTTCTTT. The rearrangement links TRBV11-2 to TRBJ1-1; D remains ambiguous. V shed 3 bases and J shed 7 bases, with 15 bases lying between them. CDR1 and CDR2 from the germline V gene are SGHAT and FQNNGV. There are 14 residues in the CDR3. The whole variable domain, remainder taken from reference TRBV11-2 and TRBJ1-1, is EAGVAQSPRYKIIEKRQSVAFWCNPISGHATLYWYQQILGQGPKLLIQFQNNGVVDDSQLPKDRFSAERLKGVDSTLKIQPAKLEDSAVYLCASSFGPVAYEAFFGQGTRLTVV.

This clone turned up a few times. CDR3 sequence reads: CASSQSGRRVYRDPNEKLFF. Here the CDR3 DNA reads TGCGCCAGCAGCCAGAGCGGGCGAAGGGTCTATCGAGACCCTAATGAAAAACTGTTTTTT. The chain is built from TRBV4-1 and TRBJ1-4; D not certain. This CDR3 is 20 amino acids long. V was clipped by 3 bases and J by 3 bases, with 26 bases between them. Germline CDR1 is MGHRA and CDR2 is YSYEKL.

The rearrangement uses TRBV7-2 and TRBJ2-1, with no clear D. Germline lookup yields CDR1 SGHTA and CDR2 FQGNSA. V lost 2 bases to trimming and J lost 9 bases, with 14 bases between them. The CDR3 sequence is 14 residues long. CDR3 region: CASSLLGGDGEQFF. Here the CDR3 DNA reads TGTGCCAGCAGCTTATTGGGCGGAGATGGTGAGCAGTTCTTC.

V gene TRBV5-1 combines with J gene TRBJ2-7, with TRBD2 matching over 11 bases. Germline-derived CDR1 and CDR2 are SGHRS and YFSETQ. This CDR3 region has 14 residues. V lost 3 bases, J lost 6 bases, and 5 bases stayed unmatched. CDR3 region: CASSSIAGGVEQYF. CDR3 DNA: TGCGCCAGCAGCTCGATAGCGGGAGGGGTCGAGCAGTACTTC.

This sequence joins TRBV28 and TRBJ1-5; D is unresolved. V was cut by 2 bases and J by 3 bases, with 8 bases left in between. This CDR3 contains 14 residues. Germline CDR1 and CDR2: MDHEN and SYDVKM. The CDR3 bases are TGTGCCAGCAGTTTAGGGCAGCCCAATCAGCCCCAGCATTTT. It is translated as CASSLGQPNQPQHF.

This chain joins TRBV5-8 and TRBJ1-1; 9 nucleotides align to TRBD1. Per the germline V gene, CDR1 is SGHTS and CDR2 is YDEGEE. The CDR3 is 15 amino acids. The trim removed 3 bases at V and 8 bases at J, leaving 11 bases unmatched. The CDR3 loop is CASSWDPQGAPEAFF. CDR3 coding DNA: TGTGCCAGCAGCTGGGATCCACAGGGGGCGCCGGAAGCTTTCTTT.

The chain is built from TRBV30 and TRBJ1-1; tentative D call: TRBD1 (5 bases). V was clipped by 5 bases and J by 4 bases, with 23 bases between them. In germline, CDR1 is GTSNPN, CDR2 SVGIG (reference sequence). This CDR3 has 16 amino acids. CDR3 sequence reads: CAWAPGSTLWSTEAFF. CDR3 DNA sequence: TGTGCCTGGGCGCCAGGGAGTACTTTATGGAGCACTGAAGCTTTCTTT.

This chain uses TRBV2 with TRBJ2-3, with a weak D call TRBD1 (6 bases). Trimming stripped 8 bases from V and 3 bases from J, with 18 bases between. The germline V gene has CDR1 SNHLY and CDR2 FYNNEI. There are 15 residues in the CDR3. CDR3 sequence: CASYFTGSETDTQYF. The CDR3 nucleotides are TGTGCCAGCTACTTCACAGGGAGCGAGACAGATACGCAGTATTTT.

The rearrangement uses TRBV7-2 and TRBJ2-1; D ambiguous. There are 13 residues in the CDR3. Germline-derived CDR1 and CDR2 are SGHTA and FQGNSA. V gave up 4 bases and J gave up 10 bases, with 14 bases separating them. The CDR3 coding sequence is TGTGCCAGCAGCTCAGATATCGCTCGGGAGCAGTTCTTC. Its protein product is CASSSDIAREQFF.

This CDR3 reads CASSERSGVYEQFF. CDR3 DNA sequence: TGTGCCAGCAGTGAACGAAGCGGGGTATATGAGCAGTTCTTC. V usage is TRBV21-1 and J usage is TRBJ2-1; the table's D call of TRBD2 was not tested on the DNA. TRBV21-1 is a known pseudogene. CDR3 length equals 14 residues.